The following is a TCR beta chain sequence with its context. What it recognizes is unknown. The data derive from a study of shared clonotypes between healthy human individuals. Study-wide background: Every donor yielded three CD4 naive, three CD4 memory, two CD8 naive and one CD8 memory plate. Study observations and caveats: Even with large depth, rarefaction showed that sorted-subset sequencing was incomplete. With several donors compared, approximately 5.5% of naive CD4 clonotypes were shared. Sequencing depth was a factor that was expected to affect clonotype sharing among donors.

The CDR3 spans 15 residues. V shed 4 bases and J 7 bases; nucleotides not matched to a gene: 11. The germline V gene has CDR1 SGDLS and CDR2 YYNGEE. Only in-frame clones appear in the TCRdb table, and some are missing; sequencing was by immunoSEQ multiplex PCR. The data show under 1,900,000 clones, 98% seen once. This sequence originates from a man aged 25 to 40 in good health. V is TRBV9 and J is TRBJ2-1; TRBD2 agrees at 7 bases. Sequenced material: naive CD4+ T cells sorted from blood. Subset in this sample: CD45RA+ positively selected. The CDR3 DNA reads TGTGCCAGCAGCCTCGCGGGAGTGGTTTCGAATGAGCAGTTCTTC. It yields the protein CASSLAGVVSNEQFF.